A single sample is the source of the 26 T cell receptor beta chains below, sequenced in a study of CD4 T cells in relation to SARS-CoV-2 and coronaviruses. The assay was immunoSEQ multiplex PCR, and TCRdb's table has in-frame clones only and misses some. Of about 25,000 clones in the sample, about 75% were seen once. The unexposed donors gave CD4+ T cells in 2011-2018, prior to COVID-19. CD4+ T cells were isolated from the cells after 10 days of culture. These TCRs' antigens remain unknown. The material sequenced was CD4+ T cells from PBMCs, cultured in vitro. The receptor source for this set is a human donor in good health.

V and J are TRBV6-2 or TRBV6-3 and TRBJ2-5; TRBD2 might be the D (6 bases). The germline V gene has CDR1 MNHEY and CDR2 SVGEGT. Trimming cost V 4 bases and J 2 bases, with 14 bases left between them. CDR3 length: 15 amino acids. The CDR3 sequence: CASSLGGVRQETQYF. The CDR3 nucleotides are TGTGCCAGCAGTTTGGGCGGGGTGCGACAAGAGACCCAGTACTTC.

The chain combines TRBV10-3 with TRBJ1-5, with D tentatively TRBD1 (5 bases). Trimming shortened V by 6 bases and J by 1 base, and 10 bases separated the two germline ends. This CDR3 comprises 14 residues. Per germline, CDR1 ENHRY and CDR2 SYGVKD. The CDR3 DNA follows: TGTGCCATCAGGGGGGGGGAGAGCAATCAGCCCCAGCATTTT. This gives the protein CAIRGGESNQPQHF.

The CDR3 region is CASSLAVGRGYNEQFF. The CDR3 DNA sequence: TGTGCCAGCAGCTTAGCGGTCGGCAGGGGTTACAATGAGCAGTTCTTC. The chain has TRBV7-2 and TRBJ2-1; a possible D gene is TRBD1 (6 bases). CDR1 SGHTA and CDR2 FQGNSA come from the germline V gene. The CDR3 spans 16 residues. Between the trimmed V and J ends, which lost 0 bases and 4 bases, there was a span of 13 bases.

V gene TRBV29-1 combines with J gene TRBJ2-3, with D unresolved. Looked up from germline, CDR1 is SQVTM and CDR2 is ANQGSEA. Trimming stripped 3 bases from V and 0 bases from J, with 7 bases between. This CDR3 is 13 amino acids long. The CDR3 nucleotides are TGCAGCGTTGATGGGATTAGCACAGATACGCAGTATTTT. The encoded protein is CSVDGISTDTQYF.

This chain connects TRBV6-2 or TRBV6-3 to TRBJ1-5, with D unresolved. Germline V gene data show CDR1 as MNHEY and CDR2 as SVGEGT. The CDR3 spans 15 residues. Trimming shortened V by 5 bases and J by 3 bases, and 14 bases separated the two germline ends. The CDR3 loop is CASSQISKSNQPQHF. The CDR3 DNA reads as TGTGCCAGCAGTCAGATTTCAAAGTCCAATCAGCCCCAGCATTTT.

This clone appeared a few times. The chain recombines TRBV9 with TRBJ2-1, with 9 nucleotides matching TRBD2. This CDR3 contains 17 residues. Germline lookup yields CDR1 SGDLS and CDR2 YYNGEE. The V gene end was trimmed by 0 bases and the J gene end by 8 bases; junction bases not matched to a gene: 12. Written as DNA, the CDR3 is TGTGCCAGCAGCGTAGACTTAGCGGGAGAGGGTGGGCATGAGCAGTTCTTC. Its protein is CASSVDLAGEGGHEQFF. The full variable domain, rest sourced from reference TRBV9 and TRBJ2-1, is DSGVTQTPKHLITATGQRVTLRCSPRSGDLSVYWYQQSLDQGLQFLIQYYNGEERAKGNILERFSAQQFPDLHSELNLSSLELGDSALYFCASSVDLAGEGGHEQFFGPGTRLTVL.

The chain is built from TRBV7-3 and TRBJ2-7; D possibly uses TRBD1 or TRBD2 (5 bases each). Trimming removed 1 base at V and 0 bases at J, with 10 bases between. Germline V lookup: CDR1 SGHTA, CDR2 FQGTGA. The CDR3 loop spans 15 amino acids. CDR3 residues: CASSLSGGNSYEQYF. The DNA of the CDR3 is TGTGCCAGCAGCTTAAGTGGGGGAAACTCCTACGAGCAGTACTTC.

The chain is built from TRBV5-1 and TRBJ2-6, with 8 bases fitting TRBD2. CDR1 and CDR2 (germline): SGHRS, YFSETQ. J was trimmed by 5 bases and V by 0 bases; bases with no gene match: 13. The CDR3 contains 19 residues. CDR3 amino acids: CASSLVSSGLGVRANVLTF. CDR3 bases: TGCGCCAGCAGCTTGGTGTCTAGCGGGCTGGGTGTAAGGGCCAACGTCCTGACTTTC. Combining the CDR3 with reference TRBV5-1 and TRBJ2-6 gives the whole variable domain KAGVTQTPRYLIKTRGQQVTLSCSPISGHRSVSWYQQTPGQGLQFLFEYFSETQRNKGNFPGRFSGRQFSNSRSEMNVSTLELGDSALYLCASSLVSSGLGVRANVLTFGAGSRLTVL.

This clone has a handful of counts. The chain is built from TRBV9 and TRBJ2-1, with D perhaps TRBD1 or TRBD2 (5 bases each). With 3 bases removed from V and 9 bases from J, the gap between germline ends came to 16 bases. Germline CDR1 and CDR2: SGDLS and YYNGEE. The CDR3 covers 14 residues. The CDR3 DNA reads TGTGCCAGCAGCGGGACACCGGGGAGTGGTGAGCAGTTCTTC. Protein: CASSGTPGSGEQFF.

This clone came up once. V usage is TRBV18 and J usage is TRBJ1-4; possibly TRBD1 for D (6 bases). Trimming stripped 1 base from V and 8 bases from J, with 14 bases between. In germline, CDR1 is KGHSH, CDR2 LQKENI. CDR3 size: 15 residues. CDR3 in amino acids: CASSPRRGGYEKLFF. CDR3 nucleotides: TGTGCCAGCTCACCACGGAGAGGGGGGTACGAAAAACTGTTTTTT.

The chain links TRBV5-1 to TRBJ2-5; no definite D call. CDR3 length equals 11 residues. Germline V gene lookup returns CDR1 SGHRS and CDR2 YFSETQ. Deletions cut 2 bases from V and 2 bases from J, with 1 base between. The CDR3 DNA reads TGCGCCAGCAGCTTACAAGAGACCCAGTACTTC. Its translation: CASSLQETQYF.

The genes are TRBV6-5 and TRBJ2-7; 9 bases are shared with TRBD2. J lost 6 bases, V lost 4 bases, and 10 bases had no gene match. From germline, CDR1 is MNHEY and CDR2 SVGAGI. CDR3 length equals 15 residues. CDR3 DNA: TGTGCCAGCAGTTTTCAAGCGGGGGGCCCTACCGAGCAGTACTTC. Translated, it gives CASSFQAGGPTEQYF.

This clone was found once. The genes are TRBV3-1 (or the pseudogene TRBV3-2) and TRBJ2-2, with D unresolved. CDR1 and CDR2 (germline): LGHDT, YNNKEL (reference sequence). The CDR3 sequence is 13 residues long. V was cut by 1 base and J by 7 bases, with 7 bases left in between. CDR3 sequence reads: CASSQVGIGELFF. In DNA form, the CDR3 reads TGTGCCAGCAGCCAAGTAGGGATCGGGGAGCTGTTTTTT.

This chain connects TRBV10-3 to TRBJ1-1; D unresolved. The V gene's germline CDR1 is ENHRY and CDR2 SYGVKD. The CDR3 is made up of 15 amino acids. V gave up 2 bases and J gave up 1 base, with 11 bases separating them. The CDR3 region has the DNA TGTGCCATCAGTGAGCGATCTATGGGGAACACTGAAGCTTTCTTT. It is translated as CAISERSMGNTEAFF.

The chain carries TRBV5-1 and TRBJ2-3; no reliable D call. The CDR3 is made up of 14 amino acids. Germline V gene sequence: CDR1 SGHRS, CDR2 YFSETQ. With 0 bases removed from V and 0 bases from J, the gap between germline ends came to 5 bases. CDR3 sequence: CASSLDGSTDTQYF. The CDR3 DNA reads as TGCGCCAGCAGCTTGGATGGGAGCACAGATACGCAGTATTTT.

The chain employs TRBV9 and TRBJ2-1; 7 nucleotides align to TRBD2. Germline V gene data show CDR1 as SGDLS and CDR2 as YYNGEE. Unmatched junction bases numbered 11, after V lost 1 base and J lost 7 bases. This CDR3 comprises 16 residues. DNA for the CDR3: TGTGCCAGCAGCGTACATTGGACGGGGGAGGGAAATGAGCAGTTCTTC. This encodes CASSVHWTGEGNEQFF.

The gene calls are TRBV5-4 and TRBJ2-5; D could derive from TRBD1 or TRBD2 (6 bases each). CDR3 size: 15 residues. Trimming took 4 bases from V and 5 from J, leaving 18 bases between them. The germline CDR1 and CDR2 sequences are SGHNT and YYREEE (reference sequence). DNA for the CDR3: TGTGCCAGCAGCCTTGGACAGTGGGGGGTGGAGACCCAGTACTTC. Amino acid sequence: CASSLGQWGVETQYF.

The rearrangement uses TRBV2 and TRBJ1-2; unclear D gene. Per the germline V gene, CDR1 is SNHLY and CDR2 is FYNNEI. This CDR3 has 11 amino acids. The V end lost 5 bases, the J end lost 8 bases, and 9 bases lay between the germline ends. This CDR3 reads CASSPARGYTF. The CDR3 coding sequence is TGTGCCAGCAGTCCCGCCAGGGGCTACACCTTC. Looking up the rest from reference TRBV2 and TRBJ1-2 gives the full variable domain: EPEVTQTPSHQVTQMGQEVILRCVPISNHLYFYWYRQILGQKVEFLVSFYNNEISEKSEIFDDQFSVERPDGSNFTLKIRSTKLEDSAMYFCASSPARGYTFGSGTRLTVV.

This clone was seen a few times. The V call is TRBV6-6, the J call TRBJ1-3, with 7 positions matching TRBD1. The V gene end was trimmed by 2 bases and the J gene end by 4 bases; junction bases not matched to a gene: 2. Per the germline V gene, CDR1 is MNHNY and CDR2 is SVGAGI (reference sequence). The CDR3 runs to 14 residues. CDR3 in amino acids: CASSYATGGNTIYF. CDR3 DNA: TGTGCCAGCAGTTACGCGACAGGGGGAAACACCATATATTTT.

The genes are TRBV11-3 and TRBJ2-1, with D possibly TRBD1 on 6 matching bases. CDR3 size: 15 residues. The germline V and J ends were trimmed by 0 bases and 2 bases, with 8 bases remaining between them. CDR1 is SGHNT and CDR2 is YENEEA in the germline V gene. The CDR3 reads CASSLEGATYNEQFF. DNA for the CDR3: TGTGCCAGCAGCTTAGAGGGGGCCACCTACAATGAGCAGTTCTTC.

This clone has more than one count but fewer than ten. The rearrangement uses TRBV19 and TRBJ1-2, with 8 bases matching TRBD1. The CDR3 runs to 13 residues. V shed 9 bases, J shed 7 bases, and the junction held 10 bases outside the gene matches. Germline loops: CDR1 LNHDA, CDR2 SQIVND (reference sequence). The CDR3 DNA sequence: TGTGCCAGCCATCAGGGGGCAACAGGTGGCTACACCTTC. This translates into CASHQGATGGYTF.

V gene TRBV12-5 combines with J gene TRBJ2-1; D is unclear. The CDR3 is 16 amino acids. Germline V gene data show CDR1 as LGHNT and CDR2 as FRNRAP. V lost 6 bases and J 0 bases, leaving 15 bases between the germline ends. The CDR3 reads CASGLGSLSSYNEQFF. As DNA, the CDR3 is TGTGCTAGTGGCCTGGGGTCGTTGAGCTCCTACAATGAGCAGTTCTTC. Full variable domain (missing parts from reference TRBV12-5 and TRBJ2-1): DARVTQTPRHKVTEMGQEVTMRCQPILGHNTVFWYRQTMMQGLELLAYFRNRAPLDDSGMPKDRFSAEMPDATLATLKIQPSEPRDSAVYFCASGLGSLSSYNEQFFGPGTRLTVL.

This clone appeared a few times. V is TRBV7-9 and J is TRBJ2-2; D ambiguous. Germline loops: CDR1 SEHNR, CDR2 FQNEAQ (reference sequence). V was shortened by 4 bases and J by 5 bases, with 11 bases between the two germline ends. The CDR3 has 14 amino acids. CDR3 DNA sequence: TGTGCCAGCAGCTCTCACCAGGTTACCGGGGAGCTGTTTTTT. The encoded protein is CASSSHQVTGELFF.

The rearrangement links TRBV20-1 to TRBJ2-5, with D unresolved. The CDR3 extends over 10 amino acids. CDR1 and CDR2 (germline): DFQATT, SNEGSKA (reference sequence). Trimming took 3 bases from V and 4 from J, leaving 3 bases between them. The CDR3 bases are TGCAGTGCTAGCGTAGAGACCCAGTACTTC. Its translation: CSASVETQYF.

This chain links TRBV2 with TRBJ2-1; 9 bases are a match to TRBD2. CDR3 length: 19 residues. Per germline, CDR1 SNHLY and CDR2 FYNNEI. V lost 6 bases, J lost 2 bases, and 17 bases stayed unmatched. For the CDR3, the DNA is TGTGCCAGCAGGAGAAAGACTAGCGGTAACCAAGTGGCCTACAATGAGCAGTTCTTC. Amino acids: CASRRKTSGNQVAYNEQFF.

The V gene is TRBV7-2, the J gene TRBJ2-7; D is undetermined. Germline lookup yields CDR1 SGHTA and CDR2 FQGNSA. Trimming pared 6 bases from V and 2 bases from J, leaving 17 bases between. The CDR3 extends over 15 amino acids. The CDR3: CASSPTRNVAYEQYF. The CDR3 DNA follows: TGTGCCAGCAGTCCCACCAGAAACGTCGCCTACGAGCAGTACTTC.